This TCR beta chain was observed in a study of blood T cell repertoires in COVID-19. The overall study: The samples span acute and convalescent COVID-19 from the United States, Italy and Spain.

The protocol was immunoSEQ multiplex PCR, while the TCRdb copy is restricted to in-frame clones and leaves out a portion. The profile shows fewer than 150,000 clones, approximately 88% of them singletons. The source is a woman in her thirties who had recovered from COVID-19. The sample comprised peripheral blood.

The CDR3 DNA follows: TGTGCCAGCAACAGGGGGGCCTACAATGAGCAGTTCTTC. Protein product: CASNRGAYNEQFF. The chain recombines TRBV14 with TRBJ2-1, with 8 bases lining up with TRBD1. This CDR3 is built from 13 residues. CDR1 SGHDN and CDR2 FVKESK come from the germline V gene. V dropped 7 bases and J dropped 2; count of bases not matched to a gene: 1.